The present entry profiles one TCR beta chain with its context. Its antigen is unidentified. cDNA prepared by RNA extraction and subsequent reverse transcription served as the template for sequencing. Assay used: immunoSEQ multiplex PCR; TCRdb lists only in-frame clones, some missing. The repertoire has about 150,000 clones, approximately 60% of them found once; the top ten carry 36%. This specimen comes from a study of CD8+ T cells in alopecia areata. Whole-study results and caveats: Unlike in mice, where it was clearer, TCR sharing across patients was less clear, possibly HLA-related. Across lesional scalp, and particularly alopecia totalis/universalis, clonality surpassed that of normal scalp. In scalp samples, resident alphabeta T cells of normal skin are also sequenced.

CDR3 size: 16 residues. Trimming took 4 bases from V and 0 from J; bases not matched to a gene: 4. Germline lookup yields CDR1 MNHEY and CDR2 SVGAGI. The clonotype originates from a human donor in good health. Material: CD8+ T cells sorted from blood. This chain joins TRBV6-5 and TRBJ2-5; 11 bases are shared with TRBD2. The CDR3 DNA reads TGTGCCAGCAGTTTCGGGACTAGCGGAGACCAAGAGACCCAGTACTTC. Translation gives CASSFGTSGDQETQYF.